Following are 23 T cell receptor beta chains from one sample sequenced in a study of beta chain features in type 1 diabetes. Study outcomes and limitations: In every one of the four CD4+ subsets, TCRB CDR3s were moderately but significantly shorter in Type 1 diabetes patients.

These receptors are not linked to any known antigen. As every portion of the isolated RNA was reverse transcribed, the sequencing read expressed TCRB transcripts. The repertoire was sequenced with immunoSEQ multiplex PCR; TCRdb's copy has only in-frame clones and lacks some. The data hold about 23,000 clones, with about three fifths observed a single time. The sequenced material came from stem cell memory CD4+ T cells from blood. These receptor sequences come from a man aged 18 to 30 with type 1 diabetes.

The J gene is TRBJ2-1, the V gene TRBV5-1; 8 nucleotides align to TRBD2. V shed 0 bases, J shed 7 bases, and the junction held 6 bases outside the gene matches. This CDR3 contains 15 residues. Germline assignment: CDR1 SGHRS and CDR2 YFSETQ. For the CDR3, the DNA is TGCGCCAGCAGCTTGGACGGGAGGGCCCTTAATGAGCAGTTCTTC. Its protein is CASSLDGRALNEQFF. Full variable domain (remainder filled in from reference TRBV5-1 and TRBJ2-1): KAGVTQTPRYLIKTRGQQVTLSCSPISGHRSVSWYQQTPGQGLQFLFEYFSETQRNKGNFPGRFSGRQFSNSRSEMNVSTLELGDSALYLCASSLDGRALNEQFFGPGTRLTVL.

This clone has more than one count but fewer than ten. The chain is built from TRBV7-9 and TRBJ1-1; D call uncertain. Germline-derived CDR1 and CDR2 are SEHNR and FQNEAQ (reference sequence). The V and J ends lost 5 bases and 1 base respectively, with 2 bases between them. This CDR3 region has 11 residues. The CDR3 loop reads CASSRNTEAFF. Here the CDR3 DNA reads TGTGCCAGCAGCCGGAACACTGAAGCTTTCTTT.

The table lists this clone with a few counts. The CDR3 sequence: CASSLDPSTSTDTQYF. In DNA form, the CDR3 reads TGTGCCAGCAGCTTGGACCCTAGCACTAGCACAGATACGCAGTATTTT. The gene calls are TRBV5-4 and TRBJ2-3; tentatively, D is TRBD2 (5 bases). Germline V gene lookup returns CDR1 SGHNT and CDR2 YYREEE (reference sequence). The CDR3 spans 16 residues. V was pared by 0 bases and J by 0 bases, with 11 bases between.

The table lists this clone with a few counts. V is TRBV4-2 and J is TRBJ2-7, with TRBD2 matching over 11 bases. This CDR3 spans 22 amino acids. V dropped 1 base and J dropped 3; count of bases not matched to a gene: 23. The germline V gene encodes CDR1 LGHNA and CDR2 YNFKEQ. CDR3 region: CASSQVAGGPGLAEYPVYEQYF. CDR3 DNA: TGTGCCAGCAGCCAAGTAGCCGGCGGTCCGGGACTAGCGGAGTACCCCGTCTACGAGCAGTACTTC.

The rearrangement uses TRBV7-2 and TRBJ2-7; 8 bases map to TRBD1. Germline V gives CDR1 SGHTA, CDR2 FQGNSA. Trimming cost V 0 bases and J 6 bases; bases outside gene matches: 7. CDR3 length: 15 amino acids. CDR3 sequence: CASSLASGQGTEQYF. The CDR3 DNA reads as TGTGCCAGCAGCTTAGCGTCTGGACAGGGCACCGAGCAGTACTTC.

In this sample, this clone turned up a few times. This chain joins TRBV7-9 and TRBJ1-1; a weak D match, TRBD1 (6 bases). This CDR3 has 15 residues. Germline CDR1 and CDR2: SEHNR and FQNEAQ (reference sequence). V lost 2 bases and J lost 8, with 18 bases in between. As DNA, the CDR3 is TGTGCCAGCAGCTTATCCAACAGGGAACCCCAAGAAGCTTTCTTT. Protein product: CASSLSNREPQEAFF.

The chain combines TRBV4-2 with TRBJ2-3, with 16 nucleotides matching TRBD2. With 0 bases clipped from V and 4 bases from J, the junction kept 4 bases outside the gene matches. Germline CDR1 reads LGHNA; CDR2 reads YNFKEQ. The CDR3 spans 18 residues. CDR3 DNA sequence: TGTGCCAGCAGCCAAGACGGGACTAGCGGGGGGGTAGCAGATACGCAGTATTTT. It encodes CASSQDGTSGGVADTQYF.

The chain recombines TRBV5-1 with TRBJ2-7; D is possibly TRBD2 (6 bases). Germline V gene data show CDR1 as SGHRS and CDR2 as YFSETQ. This CDR3 contains 11 residues. V was cut by 4 bases and J by 7 bases, with 9 bases left in between. The CDR3 DNA sequence: TGCGCCAGCAGCGAGGACTATGAGCAGTACTTC. Translating it yields CASSEDYEQYF.

The rearrangement uses TRBV5-1 and TRBJ2-7; D is perhaps TRBD2 (6 bases). The germline V and J ends were trimmed by 1 base and 1 base, with 12 bases remaining between them. The CDR3 extends over 15 amino acids. CDR1 is SGHRS and CDR2 is YFSETQ in the germline V gene. The CDR3 nucleotides are TGCGCCAGCAGCTTGTATGGGACTCCATCCTACGAGCAGTACTTC. Translation gives CASSLYGTPSYEQYF.

This clone was seen only a few times. The chain links TRBV21-1 to TRBJ1-2. TRBV21-1 is deemed a pseudogene. The CDR3 is 13 amino acids. CDR3 sequence: CASVQPQGGGYTF. The DNA for the CDR3 is TGTGCCAGCGTCCAGCCCCAGGGAGGAGGCTACACCTTC.

This clone was observed a handful of times. The chain recombines TRBV30 with TRBJ2-1, with D uncertain. The CDR3 has 14 amino acids. Trimming left V 2 bases short and J 3 bases short, with 11 bases between. Germline V CDR1 and CDR2: GTSNPN, SVGIG (reference sequence). The CDR3 coding sequence is TGTGCCTGGAGTCTCCTAGAAGGCTACAATGAGCAGTTCTTC. This translates into CAWSLLEGYNEQFF.

The V gene is TRBV2, the J gene TRBJ2-7, with TRBD1 matching 9 bases. The CDR3 totals 14 residues. The ends lost 6 bases at V and 5 bases at J; junction bases unmatched: 8. CDR1 and CDR2 (germline): SNHLY, FYNNEI. The CDR3 nucleotides read TGTGCCAGCAGGTCGACAGGGGGTGTCGACGAGCAGTACTTC. Protein product: CASRSTGGVDEQYF.

The chain joins TRBV7-6 to TRBJ2-1, with D perhaps matching TRBD2 (6 bases). This CDR3 has 13 residues. Looked up from germline, CDR1 is SGHVS and CDR2 is FNYEAQ. V was trimmed by 2 bases and J by 6 bases, leaving 8 bases between them. Here the CDR3 reads CASSLRAGNEQFF. The CDR3 nucleotides are TGTGCCAGCAGCTTAAGAGCGGGCAATGAGCAGTTCTTC.

The chain employs TRBV4-2 and TRBJ2-1; TRBD2 aligns across 10 bases. V lost 4 bases, J lost 9 bases, and 15 bases stayed unmatched. The CDR3 runs to 17 residues. Germline values: CDR1 LGHNA, CDR2 YNFKEQ. The CDR3 loop reads CASSRHTGTSAEAEQFF. The DNA for the CDR3 is TGTGCCAGCAGCCGCCATACCGGGACTAGCGCTGAGGCTGAGCAGTTCTTC.

The chain uses TRBV20-1 and TRBJ2-7, with D tentatively TRBD1 (5 bases). Trimming shortened V by 4 bases and J by 5 bases, and 9 bases separated the two germline ends. Germline CDR1 and CDR2: DFQATT and SNEGSKA (reference sequence). The CDR3 has 11 residues. The CDR3: CSAKQGNEQYF. In nucleotides, the CDR3 is TGCAGTGCTAAGCAGGGTAACGAGCAGTACTTC.

The chain has TRBV7-9 and TRBJ1-1, with 8 positions matching TRBD1. The CDR3 is 16 amino acids. CDR1 is SEHNR, CDR2 FQNEAQ, per germline (reference sequence). J was trimmed by 5 bases and V by 5 bases; bases with no gene match: 13. CDR3 protein: CASSARQGLVMTEAFF. The CDR3 coding sequence is TGTGCCAGCAGCGCCCGACAGGGGTTGGTAATGACTGAAGCTTTCTTT.

This chain uses TRBV7-9 with TRBJ2-3, with unresolved D. The CDR3 has 14 residues. Trimming cost V 5 bases and J 4 bases, with 13 bases left between them. Germline-derived CDR1 and CDR2 are SEHNR and FQNEAQ (reference sequence). CDR3 bases: TGTGCCAGCAGCATAGACGCCCGGGCAGATACGCAGTATTTT. It yields the protein CASSIDARADTQYF.

V usage is TRBV5-1 and J usage is TRBJ2-1, with a tentative D call TRBD1 (6 bases). CDR3 length: 13 residues. The germline V and J ends were trimmed by 4 bases and 9 bases, with 14 bases remaining between them. Germline loops: CDR1 SGHRS, CDR2 YFSETQ. CDR3 sequence: CASSVVLGAEQFF. CDR3 sequence (DNA): TGCGCCAGCAGCGTCGTTCTGGGGGCTGAGCAGTTCTTC.

This clone appeared a few times. V usage is TRBV5-4 and J usage is TRBJ2-1, with 9 bases matching TRBD2. Germline assignment: CDR1 SGHNT and CDR2 YYREEE (reference sequence). The CDR3 covers 16 residues. V was pared by 3 bases and J by 7 bases, with 11 bases of the junction left unmatched. The CDR3: CASSWEGRGGRNEQFF. DNA for the CDR3: TGTGCCAGCAGCTGGGAGGGGCGGGGGGGCCGAAATGAGCAGTTCTTC.

The CDR3, as DNA: TGTGCCAGCAGCCCCCCGGGGGACAGGGGGCGCAATGAGCAGTTCTTC. It yields the protein CASSPPGDRGRNEQFF. This sequence joins TRBV28 and TRBJ2-1; 12 bases are a match to TRBD1. This CDR3 has 16 residues. Germline CDR1 is MDHEN and CDR2 is SYDVKM. The V gene end was trimmed by 6 bases and the J gene end by 6 bases; junction bases not matched to a gene: 9.

V usage is TRBV7-2 and J usage is TRBJ1-4, with 10 bases aligning to TRBD1. The V and J ends lost 5 bases and 5 bases, in that order; junction bases with no gene match: 5. Germline CDR1 and CDR2: SGHTA and FQGNSA. This CDR3 spans 15 amino acids. This CDR3 is CASSPDRGRNEKLFF. CDR3 coding DNA: TGTGCCAGCAGCCCGGACAGGGGGAGGAATGAAAAACTGTTTTTT.

This rearrangement joins TRBV18 to TRBJ2-7; D gene uncertain. This CDR3 spans 12 amino acids. V lost 3 bases, J lost 4 bases, and 7 bases lay in between. The germline V gene encodes CDR1 KGHSH and CDR2 LQKENI. CDR3 region: CASSPAEYEQYF. The CDR3 DNA reads TGTGCCAGCTCACCGGCGGAATACGAGCAGTACTTC.

This rearrangement joins TRBV10-3 to TRBJ2-5; TRBD1 agrees at 8 bases. With 8 bases clipped from V and 3 bases from J, the junction kept 8 bases outside the gene matches. Germline loops: CDR1 ENHRY, CDR2 SYGVKD. The CDR3 runs 14 residues. The CDR3 loop is CAIGGQEKKETQYF. CDR3 in DNA: TGTGCCATCGGGGGACAGGAAAAGAAAGAGACCCAGTACTTC.